This T cell receptor (beta chain) was sequenced in a study of blood T cell repertoires in COVID-19. Turning to the study itself: Samples came from the United States, Italy and Spain, spanning acute and convalescent COVID-19.

TCRdb's table, derived via immunoSEQ multiplex PCR, lists solely in-frame clones and lacks some. The sample records approximately 110,000 clones, about nine tenths being singletons. J gave up 3 bases and V 3 bases, and 5 bases lay outside the gene matches. The CDR3 loop spans 15 amino acids. Germline V gene lookup returns CDR1 LNHDA and CDR2 SQIVND (reference sequence). The chain has TRBV19 and TRBJ2-3; TRBD2 agrees at 8 bases. The source is a woman aged 50 to 60 with acute or convalescent COVID-19. Input material: peripheral blood. CDR3 in DNA: TGTGCCAGTAGTATTGAGCGGGGGATGACAGATACGCAGTATTTT. Translation: CASSIERGMTDTQYF.